One sample yielded the 30 T cell receptor beta chains listed below, sequenced in a study of graft-versus-host responses after intestinal transplantation. Generated by immunoSEQ multiplex PCR, the TCRdb table keeps only in-frame clones and is missing some. The sample holds about 93,000 clones, 90% to 95% seen once. Their specific antigens are unknown. The sample here was unstimulated CD8+ T cells sorted from spleen or lymph node cells, taken before intestinal transplant. The origin of the receptors is a human donor who received an intestinal transplant.

The chain uses TRBV7-2 and TRBJ2-7, with D possibly matching TRBD2 (5 bases). Germline assignment: CDR1 SGHTA and CDR2 FQGNSA. This CDR3 has 15 residues. Trimming shortened V by 1 base and J by 0 bases, and 10 bases separated the two germline ends. The chain's CDR3 is CASSLVSGNSYEQYF. The CDR3 coding sequence is TGTGCCAGCAGCTTAGTATCGGGGAACTCCTACGAGCAGTACTTC.

This clone has only a few counts. This chain uses TRBV29-1 with TRBJ2-1; 7 positions match TRBD1. With 0 bases clipped from V and 0 bases from J, the junction kept 5 bases outside the gene matches. The CDR3 totals 16 residues. Germline-derived CDR1 and CDR2 are SQVTM and ANQGSEA. Written as DNA, the CDR3 is TGCAGCGTTGAAGACTCTGACAGGGTCTCCTACAATGAGCAGTTCTTC. Translation: CSVEDSDRVSYNEQFF.

This clone occurred once. The chain links TRBV5-5 to TRBJ1-1; 7 bases align to TRBD1. CDR1 and CDR2 from the germline V gene are SGHKS and YYEKEE (reference sequence). V gave up 1 base and J gave up 3 bases; unmatched junction bases: 3. This CDR3 is built from 14 residues. CDR3 sequence (DNA): TGTGCCAGCAGCTTGAACAGGGGTTACACTGAAGCTTTCTTT. Amino acids: CASSLNRGYTEAFF.

This chain links TRBV9 with TRBJ2-2; 11 bases match TRBD2. CDR3 size: 17 residues. Germline CDR1 SGDLS, CDR2 YYNGEE. V trimming: 4 bases; J trimming: 4 bases; junction bases outside the gene matches: 9. The CDR3 DNA reads as TGTGCCAGCAGCCCCCGAATAGCGGGAGGGGTCACCGGGGAGCTGTTTTTT. It is translated as CASSPRIAGGVTGELFF.

The CDR3 DNA follows: TGTGCCAGTAGTGAGGCTAGCGGGAGCTACGAGCAGTACTTC. Its protein product is CASSEASGSYEQYF. The gene calls are TRBV19 and TRBJ2-5, with 10 positions matching TRBD2. Gene TRBJ2-7 matches the end of the DNA better, so the J call may be wrong. The CDR3 has 14 residues. Germline V CDR1 and CDR2: LNHDA, SQIVND (reference sequence).

The chain recombines TRBV30 with TRBJ2-7, with a possible D match to TRBD2 (6 bases). This CDR3 spans 14 amino acids. The V and J ends lost 5 bases and 2 bases respectively, with 16 bases between them. The germline CDR1 and CDR2 sequences are GTSNPN and SVGIG (reference sequence). CDR3 protein: CAWGTGTYAYEQYF. In DNA, the CDR3 is TGTGCCTGGGGTACCGGGACTTACGCCTACGAGCAGTACTTC.

The chain couples TRBV19 to TRBJ2-4, with D perhaps matching TRBD1 (6 bases). V lost 1 base, J lost 0 bases, and 13 bases lay in between. In germline, CDR1 is LNHDA, CDR2 SQIVND (reference sequence). The CDR3 sequence is 17 residues long. This CDR3 reads CASSIAPQGLAKNIQYF. In nucleotides, the CDR3 is TGTGCCAGTAGTATAGCCCCTCAGGGGTTAGCCAAAAACATTCAGTACTTC.

The gene calls are TRBV28 and TRBJ2-2, with D uncertain. CDR1 and CDR2 (germline): MDHEN, SYDVKM. V lost 5 bases to trimming and J lost 1 base, with 8 bases between them. The CDR3 extends over 14 amino acids. The CDR3 DNA reads as TGTGCCAGCAGTGGCTCAATGAACACCGGGGAGCTGTTTTTT. It yields the protein CASSGSMNTGELFF.

This clone is a singleton in its sample. In DNA, the CDR3 is TGCGCCAGCTCCTTGACAGAAAGCTCCTACAATGAGCAGTTCTTC. It is translated as CASSLTESSYNEQFF. The rearrangement links TRBV4-1 to TRBJ2-1; weak D call: TRBD1 (5 bases). V was cut by 8 bases and J by 0 bases, with 14 bases left in between. The germline gives CDR1 MGHRA, CDR2 YSYEKL. This CDR3 contains 15 residues.

The CDR3 is CASSQVTGGPYEQYF. Here the CDR3 DNA reads TGCGCCAGCAGCCAAGTGACGGGGGGGCCCTACGAGCAGTACTTC. V usage is TRBV4-3 and J usage is TRBJ2-5; 8 bases are a match to TRBD2. The DNA end is a closer match to TRBJ2-7, so the J assignment may be wrong. Germline lookup yields CDR1 LGHNA and CDR2 YSLEER. The CDR3 sequence is 15 residues long.

The chain has TRBV2 and TRBJ2-5; D is uncertain. The V gene lost 7 bases and the J gene lost 5 bases, with 11 bases spanning the gap. CDR1 and CDR2 from the germline V gene are SNHLY and FYNNEI. The CDR3 is 12 amino acids. In nucleotides, the CDR3 is TGTGCCAGCATTGGCCTCTCGGAGACCCAGTACTTC. This sequence encodes CASIGLSETQYF.

The rearrangement uses TRBV7-9 and TRBJ2-7, with 13 bases aligning to TRBD2. The CDR3 runs to 17 residues. J lost 3 bases, V lost 5 bases, and 10 bases had no gene match. Germline loops: CDR1 SEHNR, CDR2 FQNEAQ (reference sequence). The CDR3 reads CASSQTETSGRYYEQYF. The CDR3 DNA is TGTGCCAGCAGCCAAACTGAGACTAGCGGGAGGTACTACGAGCAGTACTTC.

The chain has TRBV5-4 and TRBJ2-5; tentatively, D is TRBD2 (6 bases). V was cut by 6 bases and J by 5 bases, with 11 bases left in between. The CDR3 is made up of 12 amino acids. CDR1 and CDR2 (germline): SGHNT, YYREEE (reference sequence). The CDR3: CASTPEGETQYF. The CDR3 nucleotides read TGTGCCAGCACCCCGGAGGGGGAGACCCAGTACTTC.

The CDR3 reads CASSSSGMGATLNTEAFF. For the CDR3, the DNA is TGTGCCAGCAGCTCTTCCGGGATGGGAGCTACCTTGAACACTGAAGCTTTCTTT. The chain joins TRBV13 to TRBJ1-1; no firm D call. The CDR3 spans 18 residues. Trimming took 4 bases from V and 0 from J, leaving 21 bases between them. The germline gives CDR1 PRHDT, CDR2 FYEKMQ (reference sequence).

This chain joins TRBV11-1 and TRBJ1-2; D is unclear. V gave up 7 bases and J gave up 4 bases, with 13 bases separating them. Germline CDR1 and CDR2: SGHAT and FQDESV (reference sequence). The CDR3 length is 13 residues. The CDR3 DNA reads as TGTGCCAGCACCCAGGTGGGGAGCTATGGCTACACCTTC. Translated: CASTQVGSYGYTF. Using reference TRBV11-1 and TRBJ1-2 for the parts outside the CDR3, the full variable domain is EAEVAQSPRYKITEKSQAVAFWCDPISGHATLYWYRQILGQGPELLVQFQDESVVDDSQLPKDRFSAERLKGVDSTLKIQPAELGDSAMYLCASTQVGSYGYTFGSGTRLTVV.

The count of this clone is one. V usage is TRBV29-1 and J usage is TRBJ1-2, with 7 positions matching TRBD1. This CDR3 is built from 15 residues. J gave up 0 bases and V 0 bases, and 4 bases lay outside the gene matches. The germline CDR1 and CDR2 sequences are SQVTM and ANQGSEA. DNA of the CDR3: TGCAGCGTTGAAGATCGGGACAGCCCTAACTATGGCTACACCTTC. Protein: CSVEDRDSPNYGYTF.

The rearrangement uses TRBV6-6 and TRBJ1-1, with a tentative D call TRBD1 (5 bases). V lost 8 bases and J 4 bases, leaving 14 bases between the germline ends. This CDR3 spans 13 amino acids. Germline lookup yields CDR1 MNHNY and CDR2 SVGAGI (reference sequence). CDR3 residues: CASLPGLSTEAFF. As DNA, the CDR3 is TGTGCCAGCCTCCCAGGGCTTAGCACTGAAGCTTTCTTT.

The CDR3 coding sequence is TGTGCCAGTAGTTCATGGACAGGGGGCACTGAAGCTTTCTTT. This gives the protein CASSSWTGGTEAFF. The J gene is TRBJ1-1, the V gene TRBV19; 10 bases line up with TRBD1. CDR1 is LNHDA, CDR2 SQIVND, per germline (reference sequence). The V and J ends lost 5 bases and 4 bases, in that order; junction bases with no gene match: 4. The length of the CDR3 is 14 residues.

The chain recombines TRBV19 with TRBJ2-1, with TRBD1 matching 9 bases. V dropped 8 bases and J dropped 9; count of bases not matched to a gene: 11. This CDR3 contains 14 residues. Germline V CDR1 and CDR2: LNHDA, SQIVND (reference sequence). CDR3 residues: CASGPGQGRGEQFF. DNA for the CDR3: TGTGCCAGTGGCCCGGGACAGGGTCGCGGTGAGCAGTTCTTC.

The V call is TRBV4-1, the J call TRBJ1-2, with D perhaps matching TRBD1 (5 bases). There are 15 residues in the CDR3. Germline CDR1 is MGHRA and CDR2 is YSYEKL. The V gene lost 0 bases and the J gene lost 5 bases, with 13 bases spanning the gap. The CDR3 loop reads CASSQETGLGYGYTF. The DNA of the CDR3 is TGCGCCAGCAGCCAAGAGACGGGACTCGGATATGGCTACACCTTC.

The V gene is TRBV2, the J gene TRBJ2-7; 16 nucleotides align to TRBD2. Germline-derived CDR1 and CDR2 are SNHLY and FYNNEI. This CDR3 is built from 20 residues. J gave up 4 bases and V 1 base, and 13 bases lay outside the gene matches. CDR3 DNA sequence: TGTGCCAGCAGTGAAGATGCGTTGGGACTAGCGGGGGGGCCAGTTTACGAGCAGTACTTC. Protein product: CASSEDALGLAGGPVYEQYF.

This clone was observed once. The chain carries TRBV9 and TRBJ2-1, with TRBD1 identical over 8 bases. CDR1 and CDR2 (germline): SGDLS, YYNGEE. The CDR3 totals 15 residues. V was clipped by 3 bases and J by 2 bases; unmatched bases: 4. The CDR3 loop reads CASSATGDPYNEQFF. For the CDR3, the DNA is TGTGCCAGCAGCGCGACAGGGGACCCCTACAATGAGCAGTTCTTC.

This chain joins TRBV2 and TRBJ1-6, with 10 bases fitting TRBD1. Per the germline V gene, CDR1 is SNHLY and CDR2 is FYNNEI. CDR3 length equals 19 residues. The V and J ends lost 4 bases and 0 bases, in that order; junction bases with no gene match: 9. The CDR3 here is CASSVSGQGPSSYNSPLHF. CDR3 sequence (DNA): TGTGCCAGCAGTGTGTCGGGACAGGGGCCTAGCTCCTATAATTCACCCCTCCACTTT.

The V and J genes are TRBV19 and TRBJ2-7, with 8 bases that match TRBD2. J lost 5 bases, V lost 6 bases, and 9 bases had no gene match. Germline assignment: CDR1 LNHDA and CDR2 SQIVND (reference sequence). The CDR3 contains 14 residues. The CDR3 is CASRDAGGLNEQYF. In DNA form, the CDR3 reads TGTGCCAGTAGAGACGCGGGGGGCCTAAACGAGCAGTACTTC.

This clone was counted between two and nine times. As DNA, the CDR3 is TGTGCCAGCAGCTTGGCCCTAGCGGGGGGGCCGACCGGGGAGCTGTTTTTT. It yields the protein CASSLALAGGPTGELFF. This chain links TRBV5-5 with TRBJ2-2; TRBD2 agrees at 12 bases. The CDR3 runs 17 residues. J lost 5 bases, V lost 0 bases, and 5 bases had no gene match. CDR1 and CDR2 from the germline V gene are SGHKS and YYEKEE (reference sequence).

V gene TRBV29-1 combines with J gene TRBJ2-5; D is undetermined. Germline-derived CDR1 and CDR2 are SQVTM and ANQGSEA. CDR3 length equals 11 residues. Trimming shortened V by 5 bases and J by 8 bases, and 12 bases separated the two germline ends. CDR3 bases: TGCAGCGTTCCAGCGCCATCAACCCAGTACTTC. Amino acid sequence: CSVPAPSTQYF. The full variable domain, its missing parts supplied by reference TRBV29-1 and TRBJ2-5, is SAVISQKPSRDICQRGTSLTIQCQVDSQVTMMFWYRQQPGQSLTLIATANQGSEATYESGFVIDKFPISRPNLTFSTLTVSNMSPEDSSIYLCSVPAPSTQYFGPGTRLLVL.

This chain connects TRBV11-2 to TRBJ1-1; tentatively, D is TRBD1 (6 bases). The CDR3 loop spans 16 amino acids. Germline CDR1 reads SGHAT; CDR2 reads FQNNGV. Trimming took off 7 bases at V and 0 bases at J, with 18 bases between the two ends. The CDR3, as DNA: TGTGCCAGCACCCCTGGCAGGGGTCCCCTGAACACTGAAGCTTTCTTT. This translates into CASTPGRGPLNTEAFF. Complete variable domain (other parts from reference TRBV11-2 and TRBJ1-1): EAGVAQSPRYKIIEKRQSVAFWCNPISGHATLYWYQQILGQGPKLLIQFQNNGVVDDSQLPKDRFSAERLKGVDSTLKIQPAKLEDSAVYLCASTPGRGPLNTEAFFGQGTRLTVV.

This clone appeared a few times. The chain recombines TRBV19 with TRBJ1-1; tentatively, D is TRBD1 (6 bases). CDR1 is LNHDA and CDR2 is SQIVND in the germline V gene (reference sequence). The CDR3 runs to 13 residues. V lost 6 bases to trimming and J lost 5 bases, with 13 bases between them. CDR3 nucleotide sequence: TGTGCCAGTAGCCTACAGGGAGGGACTGAAGCTTTCTTT. This codes for CASSLQGGTEAFF.

The chain carries TRBV7-8 and TRBJ2-7, with D possibly TRBD2 on 6 matching bases. Germline CDR1 and CDR2: SGHVS and FQNEAQ. Trimming left V 3 bases short and J 3 bases short, with 12 bases between. This CDR3 spans 14 amino acids. CDR3 region: CASSFLTGDYEQYF. CDR3 nucleotide sequence: TGTGCCAGCAGCTTTCTCACGGGAGACTACGAGCAGTACTTC.

The chain recombines TRBV7-9 with TRBJ2-7; D perhaps matches TRBD2 (6 bases). The germline V gene has CDR1 SEHNR and CDR2 FQNEAQ (reference sequence). Trimming stripped 1 base from V and 4 bases from J, with 14 bases between. CDR3 length: 15 amino acids. In DNA form, the CDR3 reads TGTGCCAGCAGCTTAGATGGTAGCGGAAATTACGAGCAGTACTTC. Amino acid sequence: CASSLDGSGNYEQYF.